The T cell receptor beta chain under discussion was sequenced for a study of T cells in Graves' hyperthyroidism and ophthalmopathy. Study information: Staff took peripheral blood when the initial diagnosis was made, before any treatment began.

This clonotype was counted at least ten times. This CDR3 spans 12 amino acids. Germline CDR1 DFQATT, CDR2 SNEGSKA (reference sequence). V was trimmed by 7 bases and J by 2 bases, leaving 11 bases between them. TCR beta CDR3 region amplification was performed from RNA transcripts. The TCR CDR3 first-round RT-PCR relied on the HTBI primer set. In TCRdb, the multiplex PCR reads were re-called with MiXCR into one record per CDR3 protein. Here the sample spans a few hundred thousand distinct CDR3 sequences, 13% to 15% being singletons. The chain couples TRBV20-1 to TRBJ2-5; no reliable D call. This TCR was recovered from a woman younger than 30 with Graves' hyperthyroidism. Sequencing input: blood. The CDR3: CSVSFSQETQYF. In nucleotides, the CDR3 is TGCAGTGTATCATTCTCACAAGAGACCCAGTACTTC.